The sequence of this T cell receptor (beta chain) was determined in a study of cytomegalovirus exposure and HLA in healthy donors. The CDR3 length is 12 residues. V shed 4 bases and J 8 bases; nucleotides not matched to a gene: 1. The germline V gene has CDR1 SGHTA and CDR2 FQGNSA. While the first cohort had several hundred subjects, the donors belonged to the separate validation cohort of roughly 120 subjects. Whole-study results and caveats: Altogether, some 170 TCR beta chains were recorded as cytomegalovirus-associated.

TCRdb's copy holds only in-frame clones and misses some; the assay was immunoSEQ multiplex PCR. The sample records about 190,000 clones, approximately 88% being singletons. Details on this clone: Its target is unknown.

The sequenced sample consisted of PBMCs. The receptor's source is a man aged 18 to 35 in good health and CMV-seropositive. The V call is TRBV7-2, the J call TRBJ2-1, with 8 bases lining up with TRBD1. Here the CDR3 DNA reads TGTGCCAGCAGCTCGACAGGGGATGAGCAGTTCTTC. This codes for CASSSTGDEQFF.